This T cell receptor (beta chain) was sequenced during a study of regulatory T cells in long-lasting Graves disease (dated by TCRdb to about 2021). Looking at the study overall: Newly diagnosed Graves' disease patients had taken antithyroid drugs for less than 3 months. The study was registered as a clinical trial and conducted in China. TCR sequencing covered 13 persistent and roughly 20 newly diagnosed Graves' disease patients, 33 samples in total. Patients with persistent Graves' disease were compared with patients with newly diagnosed Graves' disease using TCR sequencing and RNA sequencing of peripheral blood.

V gives up 2 bases and J gives up 3 bases, and the segment between their germline ends measures 7 bases. For CDR1 and CDR2, the germline V gene lists MNHEY and SVGAGI. From its cysteine to its phenylalanine, the CDR3 spans 14 amino acids. Only the CDR3 portion is preserved as DNA: 42 bases, with reading frame beginning at the first base. What the time point label conveys for this sample: newly diagnosed GD, antithyroid drugs for less than 3 months. For both TCR sequencing and RNA sequencing, RNA was extracted from PBMCs in TRIzol. Graves' disease was diagnosed according to American Thyroid Association guidelines. Recruitment of patients was carried out at an endocrinology department in Xi'an, China. Each patient gave 7.5 to 10 milliliters of peripheral blood, collected in an EDTA anticoagulant tube. Ficoll Paque Plus density gradient separation was used to isolate PBMCs, and no additional T cell sorting was done. An Agilent 2100 Bioanalyzer and agarose gel were used to assess RNA quality, and a NanoDrop 2000 was used to measure RNA concentration.

Overall results and qualifications from the work: TRBV28, TRBJ1-2 and TRBJ2-5 were preferentially used in persistent disease, while TRBV20-1 and TRBJ2-1 were favored in newly diagnosed disease. Sequencing and analysis were limited to the TCR beta chain. The small sample size was acknowledged by the authors as a limitation that may reduce accuracy. Compared with newly diagnosed patients, patients with persistent Graves' disease had lower TCR Shannon entropy and fewer highly expanded clones, which suggests clonal expansion. A larger number of public clonotypes was shared among persistent patients (approximately 2,600) than among newly diagnosed patients (around 890). Peripheral blood alone was examined, since thyroid tissue, which constituted the primary lesion, could not be accessed.

This clonotype was counted ten times or more. Its antigen target is currently unknown. Base qualities are not recorded, but no much larger clone differs from it by a single base. Receptors were amplified or captured by multiplex PCR. The listed sequencing device is Illumina HiSeq 4000. iRepertoire HTBI primers and Arm-PCR amplification of CDR3 regions were used to construct TCR beta libraries. PCR products were gel purified before sequencing. The paper's processing steps were these. Gene usage analysis of CDR3 amino acid clonotypes used the approximately 62 TRBV and 11 to 15 TRBJ segments found across samples. COPE and FqMerger were used to merge filtered high-quality paired reads into contigs. Contigs were aligned with BLAST to IMGT TRBV, TRBD and TRBJ reference genes, and CDR3 was defined per IMGT. Any clonotype with a frequency above 0.1% was counted as a highly expanded clone. Shannon entropy served as the measure of repertoire diversity, while the Gini coefficient captured V-J evenness. Public clonotypes were defined as clonotypes shared by more than one individual. TCRdb reprocessed the public reads (quality trimming at Q25 with fastp, clone calling with MiXCR) and kept in-frame beta chains. Each entry merges the rows of one CDR3 protein and shows their most common DNA and genes. For this entry, the V and J calls and clone size follow TCRdb and not the study's own pipeline. Counted in this sample were roughly 360,000 distinct CDR3 sequences; 10% to 15% of them appeared once. The ten largest clones add up to approximately 17% of the sample.

A further study also used this sample, focusing on T cells in Graves' hyperthyroidism and ophthalmopathy. The other study reports the following: Graves' hyperthyroidism was defined as stable when no progression to ophthalmopathy occurred over 18 months of follow-up. The hyperthyroidism patients were between 18 and 65 years old and newly diagnosed, with a disease duration of less than 2 months. Exclusion was applied to patients with uncontrolled infections, other autoimmune diseases, pregnancy or lactation. Diagnoses relied on clinical symptoms, serum thyroxine and TRAb, thyroid ultrasound and orbital computed tomography. A first-round RT-PCR of the TCR CDR3 used the HTBI primer set with the Qiagen OneStep RT-PCR kit. Most expanded thyroid clonotypes (frequency above 0.001) were also detected in blood, suggesting blood repertoires may reflect thyroid immune responses. A model built on a 13 V-J signature distinguished ophthalmopathy from stable hyperthyroidism, reaching over 85% sensitivity and under 84% specificity in cross-validation and 80%/75% in testing. In validation, progression to ophthalmopathy was predicted by the model with around 71% sensitivity and under 85% specificity, a median of roughly 6 months before onset. A discovery cohort of fewer than 110 patients, 43 with Graves' ophthalmopathy and 57 with stable Graves' hyperthyroidism, was used to find distinguishing TCR V-J signatures. An independent validation cohort of fewer than 20 hyperthyroidism patients and 17 patients who later progressed to ophthalmopathy tested prospective prediction of ophthalmopathy. For training and testing, the 110 or so patients in the discovery cohort were randomly divided in a 7:3 ratio. Thyroid tissue and blood T-cell repertoires from roughly 6 Graves' hyperthyroidism patients were also compared in the study. Once sampling was done, hyperthyroidism patients were given methimazole at a starting dose of 30 mg daily, whereas ophthalmopathy patients were given high-dose intravenous methylprednisolone. Libraries were constructed in a second round of multiplex PCR, after which size selection and purification were carried out. The libraries were sequenced on an Illumina HiSeq2000 using paired-end 100 bp reads. Raw data were processed with SOAPnuke, discarding reads with adapters, uncalled bases, mean Phred below 15, or no exact constant-primer or identifier match. High-quality paired reads were merged using COPE v1.2.5, and each unique nucleotide sequence was defined as a clonotype. Clonotypes were aligned to IMGT TRBV, TRBD and TRBJ reference segments using MiTCR v1.1. Only V-J combinations with frequency above 0.0001, covering about 99% of repertoires, were analysed. A TCS score was defined as the ratio between F50 (clonal expansion) and ExV (chaos), using BLOSUM62-based TCRdist between CDR3 peptides within each V-J. Welch's t-statistics and random forest reduced roughly 500 V-J features to about 13, which were used in a naive Bayes classifier (R e1071). No statistical method was used to set the sample size in advance, and investigators knew the group allocation. The paper describes TCR Vbeta CDR3 sequencing of about 140 peripheral blood samples, made up of 43 ophthalmopathy patients, around 78 hyperthyroidism patients and around 17 progressor patients.

This TCR was recovered from a woman aged 18-29 years with Graves disease. Donor details come from another sample of the same person, matched by shared clones. The chain is assembled from TRBV6-5 and TRBJ2-2; TRBD2 might be the D gene, on 6 matching bases. The sample here was peripheral blood mononuclear cells (PBMCs), taken at new diagnosis, from a patient treated with antithyroid drugs. The DNA sequence is as follows: TGTGCCAGCAGTTACGGAGGGTACACCGGGGAGCTGTTTTTT. This codes for CASSYGGYTGELFF.